A selection of T cell receptor beta chains follows, all from one sample in a study of cytomegalovirus exposure and HLA in healthy donors. Assay: immunoSEQ multiplex PCR; the TCRdb copy retains only in-frame clones and omits some. The sample lists about 140,000 clones, about 76% occurring once. Sequenced material: PBMCs. These receptors all stem from a woman in her thirties or forties in good health and CMV-seronegative. CDR3s include the opening cysteine and the closing phenylalanine or tryptophan. A D gene is named only where the DNA matches it firmly. Part of the rows lack a size; the others show once, few, many or a class for expanded clones.

v_gene: TRBV4-2; len: 17; abundance: -; d_gene: -; j_gene: TRBJ1-5; CDR3nt: TGTGCCAGCAGCCAAGATGTATCTGGGGCGAGTTATCAGCCCCAGCATTTT; CDR3aa: CASSQDVSGASYQPQHF
v_gene: TRBV6-5; len: 13; abundance: -; d_gene: -; j_gene: TRBJ1-5; CDR3nt: TGTGCCAGCAGTTCCGACAGGTATCAGCCCCAGCATTTT; CDR3aa: CASSSDRYQPQHF
v_gene: TRBV21-1; len: 12; abundance: once; d_gene: -; j_gene: TRBJ1-2; CDR3nt: TGTGCCAGCAGCAAAGCCGGGATCGGCTACACCTTC; CDR3aa: CASSKAGIGYTF
v_gene: TRBV6-5; len: 15; abundance: -; d_gene: TRBD1; j_gene: TRBJ2-7; CDR3nt: TGTGCCAGCAGTTACGACGGGACAGGGACCTACGAGCAGTACTTC; CDR3aa: CASSYDGTGTYEQYF
v_gene: TRBV28; len: 15; abundance: -; d_gene: TRBD2; j_gene: TRBJ2-3; CDR3nt: TGTGCCAGCAGTTTAATGGCGGGGGGACCAGATACGCAGTATTTT; CDR3aa: CASSLMAGGPDTQYF
v_gene: TRBV10-1; len: 14; abundance: -; d_gene: -; j_gene: TRBJ1-1; CDR3nt: TGCGCCAGCAGGGCAGGGTCTGGGAACACTGAAGCTTTCTTT; CDR3aa: CASRAGSGNTEAFF
v_gene: TRBV6-8; len: 13; abundance: -; d_gene: -; j_gene: TRBJ1-5; CDR3nt: TGTGCCAGCAGTTCGGGGGGTCATCAGCCCCAGCATTTT; CDR3aa: CASSSGGHQPQHF
v_gene: TRBV7-8; len: 15; abundance: -; d_gene: TRBD1; j_gene: TRBJ1-2; CDR3nt: TGTGCCAGCAGGTCCGGGACAGGGTCTAACTATGGCTACACCTTC; CDR3aa: CASRSGTGSNYGYTF
v_gene: TRBV6-5; len: 16; abundance: -; d_gene: -; j_gene: TRBJ2-7; CDR3nt: TGTGCCAGCAGTTACTCTCAGTTGGGGGCCTCGGGAGAGCAGTACTTC; CDR3aa: CASSYSQLGASGEQYF
v_gene: TRBV9; len: 18; abundance: -; d_gene: -; j_gene: TRBJ2-6; CDR3nt: TGTGCCAGCAGCGTTCTCCCCATTTCGGTTGCTGGGGCCAACGTCCTGACTTTC; CDR3aa: CASSVLPISVAGANVLTF
v_gene: TRBV6-5; len: 16; abundance: -; d_gene: -; j_gene: TRBJ2-7; CDR3nt: TGTGCCAGCAGTTCCTCCAGGGGAGCGGCGAGCTACGAGCAGTACTTC; CDR3aa: CASSSSRGAASYEQYF
v_gene: TRBV28; len: 15; abundance: -; d_gene: TRBD1; j_gene: TRBJ2-7; CDR3nt: TGTGCCAGCAGTCCTTCAGGGACAGGGACCTACGAGCAGTACTTC; CDR3aa: CASSPSGTGTYEQYF
v_gene: TRBV7-9; len: 17; abundance: -; d_gene: -; j_gene: TRBJ1-3; CDR3nt: TGTGCCAGCAGCTTAGGGGGGGTAGGTCGCTCTGGAAACACCATATATTTT; CDR3aa: CASSLGGVGRSGNTIYF
v_gene: TRBV7-9; len: 15; abundance: few; d_gene: TRBD1; j_gene: TRBJ1-4; CDR3nt: TGTGCCAGCAGCTTAGCGTCTGACAGGGCTGTAGGACTGTTTTTT; CDR3aa: CASSLASDRAVGLFF
v_gene: TRBV11-2; len: 19; abundance: few; d_gene: TRBD2; j_gene: TRBJ2-1; CDR3nt: TGTGCCAGCACAACTCCGGGGGCTAGCGGGGGTGCAACCTACAATGAGCAGTTCTTC; CDR3aa: CASTTPGASGGATYNEQFF
v_gene: TRBV5-1; len: 15; abundance: few; d_gene: -; j_gene: TRBJ1-1; CDR3nt: TGCGCCAGCAGCTTTTGGGTGGGGGCGAACACTGAAGCTTTCTTT; CDR3aa: CASSFWVGANTEAFF
v_gene: TRBV7-9; len: 15; abundance: -; d_gene: TRBD1; j_gene: TRBJ1-2; CDR3nt: TGTGCCAGCAGCTTAGTAGGGACAGGGTCGGGAGGCTACACCTTC; CDR3aa: CASSLVGTGSGGYTF
v_gene: TRBV30; len: 12; abundance: -; d_gene: -; j_gene: TRBJ2-5; CDR3nt: TGTGCCTGGAGTCTAGGCCAAGAGACCCAGTACTTC; CDR3aa: CAWSLGQETQYF
v_gene: TRBV7-9; len: 13; abundance: -; d_gene: -; j_gene: TRBJ1-1; CDR3nt: TGTGCCAGTAGCACCGGGTCCTACTCTGAAGCTTTCTTT; CDR3aa: CASSTGSYSEAFF
v_gene: TRBV10-3; len: 16; abundance: -; d_gene: TRBD1; j_gene: TRBJ1-2; CDR3nt: TGTGCCATCAGTGAGGATCAGGGGGCAGGAGGCTATGGCTACACCTTC; CDR3aa: CAISEDQGAGGYGYTF
v_gene: TRBV5-1; len: 12; abundance: -; d_gene: -; j_gene: TRBJ1-2; CDR3nt: TGCGCCAGCAGCTTGGACCGGGATGGCTACACCTTC; CDR3aa: CASSLDRDGYTF
v_gene: TRBV7-3; len: 16; abundance: -; d_gene: TRBD1; j_gene: TRBJ1-6; CDR3nt: TGTGCCAGCAGCTTATTAGGACAGGGTGATAATTCACCCCTCCACTTT; CDR3aa: CASSLLGQGDNSPLHF
v_gene: TRBV28; len: 14; abundance: -; d_gene: -; j_gene: TRBJ2-3; CDR3nt: TGTGCCAGCAGTTTCCGAATCGGGACAGATACGCAGTATTTT; CDR3aa: CASSFRIGTDTQYF
v_gene: TRBV4-3; len: 17; abundance: -; d_gene: TRBD1; j_gene: TRBJ2-3; CDR3nt: TGCGCCAGCAGCTTACAGGGGGGCGCATATAGCACAGATACGCAGTATTTT; CDR3aa: CASSLQGGAYSTDTQYF
v_gene: TRBV14; len: 16; abundance: once; d_gene: -; j_gene: TRBJ1-3; CDR3nt: TGTGCCAGCAGCTACAACCTCGCGGTCTCTGGAAACACCATATATTTT; CDR3aa: CASSYNLAVSGNTIYF
v_gene: TRBV19; len: 14; abundance: few; d_gene: TRBD1; j_gene: TRBJ1-1; CDR3nt: TGTGCCAGTAGCATGACAGGGGGCTACACTGAAGCTTTCTTT; CDR3aa: CASSMTGGYTEAFF
v_gene: TRBV7-8; len: 15; abundance: -; d_gene: -; j_gene: TRBJ1-5; CDR3nt: TGTGCCAGCAGTTCGGACAGCTTTAGCAATCAGCCCCAGCATTTT; CDR3aa: CASSSDSFSNQPQHF
v_gene: TRBV6-1; len: 13; abundance: -; d_gene: TRBD2; j_gene: TRBJ2-3; CDR3nt: TGTGCCAGCACGGCGGGGGATAAGGATACGCAGTATTTT; CDR3aa: CASTAGDKDTQYF
v_gene: TRBV11-2; len: 17; abundance: -; d_gene: -; j_gene: TRBJ1-4; CDR3nt: TGTGCCAGCAGCTTAAGAAGGGGCTTTGGAACTAATGAAAAACTGTTTTTT; CDR3aa: CASSLRRGFGTNEKLFF
v_gene: TRBV12-5; len: 17; abundance: few; d_gene: TRBD2; j_gene: TRBJ2-7; CDR3nt: TGTGCTAGTGGTTTGCCCTCAGGCGGGGGAACTGGAGGGGAGCAGTACTTC; CDR3aa: CASGLPSGGGTGGEQYF
v_gene: TRBV15; len: 15; abundance: -; d_gene: TRBD1; j_gene: TRBJ2-7; CDR3nt: TGTGCCACCAGCGATATATCAGGGGGCATATACGAGCAGTACTTC; CDR3aa: CATSDISGGIYEQYF
v_gene: TRBV29-1; len: 14; abundance: -; d_gene: -; j_gene: TRBJ1-2; CDR3nt: TGCAGCGTTGAAAAGTGGGGGCAAGGATATGGCTACACCTTC; CDR3aa: CSVEKWGQGYGYTF
v_gene: TRBV4-1; len: 16; abundance: -; d_gene: TRBD1; j_gene: TRBJ2-7; CDR3nt: TGCGCCAGCAGCCAAGTCTGGGGGGACAGGGGGATCGAGCAGTACTTC; CDR3aa: CASSQVWGDRGIEQYF
v_gene: TRBV2; len: 13; abundance: -; d_gene: TRBD1; j_gene: TRBJ1-1; CDR3nt: TGTGCCAGCAGTGAACTACAGGGGGCTGGAGCTTTCTTT; CDR3aa: CASSELQGAGAFF
v_gene: TRBV4-1; len: 13; abundance: -; d_gene: -; j_gene: TRBJ2-7; CDR3nt: TGCGCCAGCAGCCAAGTTGGGCCCTACGAGCAGTACTTC; CDR3aa: CASSQVGPYEQYF
v_gene: TRBV5-4; len: 12; abundance: -; d_gene: -; j_gene: TRBJ2-1; CDR3nt: TGTGCCAGCAGCTTTGGAGGTAATGAGCAGTTCTTC; CDR3aa: CASSFGGNEQFF
v_gene: TRBV7-2; len: 14; abundance: -; d_gene: TRBD2; j_gene: TRBJ2-7; CDR3nt: TGTGCCAGCAGCTCCCCTAGCGGGCGATACGAGCAGTACTTC; CDR3aa: CASSSPSGRYEQYF
v_gene: TRBV7-8; len: 12; abundance: -; d_gene: TRBD1; j_gene: TRBJ2-7; CDR3nt: TGTGCCAGCAGCTTACGACAGGGGATGGCGTACTTC; CDR3aa: CASSLRQGMAYF
v_gene: TRBV30; len: 15; abundance: -; d_gene: -; j_gene: TRBJ1-6; CDR3nt: TGTGCCTGGAAGCAGGGGCCGAATTATAATTCACCCCTCCACTTT; CDR3aa: CAWKQGPNYNSPLHF
v_gene: TRBV5-1; len: 17; abundance: -; d_gene: TRBD1; j_gene: TRBJ2-2; CDR3nt: TGCGCCAGCAGCTTGGAACTGACAGGGGAAAACACCGGGGAGCTGTTTTTT; CDR3aa: CASSLELTGENTGELFF
v_gene: TRBV27; len: 15; abundance: once; d_gene: -; j_gene: TRBJ1-4; CDR3nt: TGTGCCAGCAGTCCATTGCGGGGGGGCAATGAAAAACTGTTTTTT; CDR3aa: CASSPLRGGNEKLFF
v_gene: TRBV30; len: 17; abundance: -; d_gene: TRBD1; j_gene: TRBJ1-2; CDR3nt: TGTGCCTGGGGAATTAAGGGACAGGGGGCGCAGGTGCATGGCTACACCTTC; CDR3aa: CAWGIKGQGAQVHGYTF
v_gene: TRBV5-1; len: 14; abundance: -; d_gene: TRBD1; j_gene: TRBJ2-7; CDR3nt: TGCGCCAGCAGCTTTGGGACAGGGTCCTACGAGCAGTACTTC; CDR3aa: CASSFGTGSYEQYF
v_gene: TRBV2; len: 13; abundance: few; d_gene: -; j_gene: TRBJ1-1; CDR3nt: TGTGCCAGCAGTGACAGGGAGAACACTGAAGCTTTCTTT; CDR3aa: CASSDRENTEAFF